This TCR beta chain originates from a study of T-cell memory formation after mild COVID-19. Across the whole study: Clustering of TCRs was largely donor specific. Study-wide results and caveats: CD4+ contracting clones were found mainly in CM and EM, and CD8+ ones in EMRA.

The CDR3 totals 17 residues. V gave up 1 base and J gave up 7 bases, with 17 bases separating them. CDR1 and CDR2 (germline): SEHNR, FQNEAQ (reference sequence). This clonotype appeared a few times. Its antigen is currently unknown. TCRdb re-called the 5' RACE reads with MiXCR, one entry per CDR3 protein. The sample shows around 450,000 distinct CDR3 sequences, roughly 26% of them seen only once. This clonotype originated in an adult woman who had mild COVID-19 (a few samples of this study predate the infection). Cell type and time point are not known. Sequencing input: PBMCs or a T cell subset sorted from them (not recorded which). The chain uses TRBV7-9 and TRBJ1-6, with TRBD1 as a possible D gene (5 bases). DNA of the CDR3: TGTGCCAGCAGCTTAGGCTACGATCCAGGGCTAAATTCACCCCTCCACTTT. It is translated as CASSLGYDPGLNSPLHF.